A selection of T cell receptor beta chains follows, all from one sample in a study of vaccination effects on CD4 cells after COVID-19. Method: immunoSEQ multiplex PCR; TCRdb's copy keeps in-frame clones and lacks some. The sample includes roughly 15,000 clones, around 80% of them seen just once. No antigen has been assigned to these receptors. This specimen consisted of CD4+ T cells from PBMCs cultured with SARS-CoV-2 spike peptides, obtained after COVID-19 vaccination. Every receptor here comes from a human donor who had a prior SARS-CoV-2 infection. CDR3s leave out the opening cysteine and the closing phenylalanine or tryptophan. Fields, in order: V gene, J gene, CDR3 protein.

v_gene: TRBV5-8
j_gene: TRBJ1-1
CDR3aa: ASSLMTGGVTEAF

v_gene: TRBV6-5
j_gene: TRBJ2-7
CDR3aa: ASSYSVLGSYEQY

v_gene: TRBV4-3
j_gene: TRBJ2-5
CDR3aa: ASSQDQHGGETQY

v_gene: TRBV2
j_gene: TRBJ1-4
CDR3aa: ASRGGTTNEKLF

v_gene: TRBV11-2
j_gene: TRBJ1-5
CDR3aa: ASSLEGQPQH

v_gene: TRBV7-8
j_gene: TRBJ2-5
CDR3aa: ASSVYGGGLVETQY

v_gene: TRBV7-9
j_gene: TRBJ2-7
CDR3aa: ASSLAPRVEYEQY

v_gene: TRBV5-1
j_gene: TRBJ2-7
CDR3aa: ASSFRETSYEQY

v_gene: TRBV4-2
j_gene: TRBJ1-4
CDR3aa: ASSQDGQLNEKLF

v_gene: TRBV7-3
j_gene: TRBJ2-2
CDR3aa: ASSLSGGYSTGELF

v_gene: TRBV18
j_gene: TRBJ1-3
CDR3aa: ASSPNSLGGNTIY

v_gene: TRBV9
j_gene: TRBJ2-6
CDR3aa: ASSLTAQGNGANVLT

v_gene: TRBV11-3
j_gene: TRBJ2-1
CDR3aa: ASSPRTDTYNEQF

v_gene: TRBV5-1
j_gene: TRBJ1-4
CDR3aa: ASSLDGWEKLF

v_gene: TRBV7-7
j_gene: TRBJ1-1
CDR3aa: ASRPIRQGNTEAF

v_gene: TRBV12-3/TRBV12-4
j_gene: TRBJ2-1
CDR3aa: ASSFRGYNEQF

v_gene: TRBV5-4
j_gene: TRBJ1-3
CDR3aa: ASSSRSSGNTIY

v_gene: TRBV6-2/TRBV6-3
j_gene: TRBJ2-3
CDR3aa: ASTPRVRDTQY

v_gene: TRBV27
j_gene: TRBJ2-3
CDR3aa: ASTPTITSDTQY

v_gene: TRBV4-1
j_gene: TRBJ1-2
CDR3aa: ASSQAGARRVNYGYT

v_gene: TRBV4-1
j_gene: TRBJ1-6
CDR3aa: ASSPPLKQGALRSPLH

v_gene: TRBV5-1
j_gene: TRBJ2-3
CDR3aa: ASSYLSGSTDTQY

v_gene: TRBV10-3
j_gene: TRBJ2-2
CDR3aa: AISGGPGELF

v_gene: TRBV3-1/TRBV3-2
j_gene: TRBJ2-3
CDR3aa: ASSQDKTRRSTDTQY

v_gene: TRBV7-9
j_gene: TRBJ2-3
CDR3aa: ASNFGGWDTQY

v_gene: TRBV7-9
j_gene: TRBJ2-3
CDR3aa: ASSDVFSGSTDTQY

v_gene: TRBV5-1
j_gene: TRBJ2-1
CDR3aa: ASSNGPSGEQF

v_gene: TRBV12-3/TRBV12-4
j_gene: TRBJ2-7
CDR3aa: ASSLYDPTEQY

v_gene: TRBV21-1
j_gene: TRBJ1-2
CDR3aa: ASTPPGPQPYETDANYGYT

v_gene: TRBV7-3
j_gene: TRBJ2-7
CDR3aa: ASSLRAGGLYEQY

v_gene: TRBV27
j_gene: TRBJ1-1
CDR3aa: ASTLIGQGVEAF

v_gene: TRBV4-2
j_gene: TRBJ1-6
CDR3aa: ASSQEPQGRTTYNSPLH

v_gene: TRBV19
j_gene: TRBJ2-2
CDR3aa: ASSIIGGQNTGELF

v_gene: TRBV7-9
j_gene: TRBJ1-1
CDR3aa: ASGHPNTEAF

v_gene: TRBV24-1
j_gene: TRBJ2-3
CDR3aa: ATSGGTGTSTDTQY

v_gene: TRBV11-2
j_gene: TRBJ1-1
CDR3aa: ASSFRSWGTEAF

v_gene: TRBV5-6
j_gene: TRBJ2-7
CDR3aa: ASSFRGGASGEQY

v_gene: TRBV5-4
j_gene: TRBJ1-1
CDR3aa: ASSREGQNTEAF

v_gene: TRBV18
j_gene: TRBJ1-5
CDR3aa: ASSLMTDSNQPQH

v_gene: TRBV4-1
j_gene: TRBJ1-5
CDR3aa: ASSLRTGNLRNQPQH

v_gene: TRBV5-1
j_gene: TRBJ2-1
CDR3aa: ASSLVAGFSYNEQF

v_gene: TRBV18
j_gene: TRBJ1-4
CDR3aa: ASSPLATNEKLF

v_gene: TRBV5-1
j_gene: TRBJ2-5
CDR3aa: ASSLLWTDQETQY

v_gene: TRBV4-2
j_gene: TRBJ1-4
CDR3aa: ASSRPQGDNEKLF

v_gene: TRBV7-9
j_gene: TRBJ1-2
CDR3aa: ASSLSSGYYYGYT

v_gene: TRBV5-4
j_gene: TRBJ2-1
CDR3aa: ASSLGGLAGVGNEQF